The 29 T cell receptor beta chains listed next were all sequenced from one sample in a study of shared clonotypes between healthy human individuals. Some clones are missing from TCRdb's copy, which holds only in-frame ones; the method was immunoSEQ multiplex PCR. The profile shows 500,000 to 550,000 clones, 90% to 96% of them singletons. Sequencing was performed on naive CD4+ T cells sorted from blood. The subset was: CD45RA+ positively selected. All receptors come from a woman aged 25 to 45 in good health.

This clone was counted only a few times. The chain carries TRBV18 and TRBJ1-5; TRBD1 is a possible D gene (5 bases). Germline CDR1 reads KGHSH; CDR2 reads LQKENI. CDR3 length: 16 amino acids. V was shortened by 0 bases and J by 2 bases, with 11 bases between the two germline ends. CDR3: CASSPPGAVGNQPQHF. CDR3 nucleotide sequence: TGTGCCAGCTCACCACCCGGGGCGGTCGGCAATCAGCCCCAGCATTTT.

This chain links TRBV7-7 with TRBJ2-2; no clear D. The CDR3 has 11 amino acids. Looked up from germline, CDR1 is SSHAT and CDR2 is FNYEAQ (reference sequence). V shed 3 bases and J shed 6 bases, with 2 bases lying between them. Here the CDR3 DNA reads TGTGCCAGCAGCTTCGCCGGGGAGCTGTTTTTT. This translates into CASSFAGELFF. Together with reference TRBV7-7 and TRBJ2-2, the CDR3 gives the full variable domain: GAGVSQSPRYKVTKRGQDVTLRCDPISSHATLYWYQQALGQGPEFLTYFNYEAQPDKSGLPSDRFSAERPEGSISTLTIQRTEQRDSAMYRCASSFAGELFFGEGSRLTVL.

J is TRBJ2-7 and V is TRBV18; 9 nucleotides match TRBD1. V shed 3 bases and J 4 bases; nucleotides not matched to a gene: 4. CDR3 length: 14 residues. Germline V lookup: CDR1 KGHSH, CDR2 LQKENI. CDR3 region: CASSPGQGLYEQYF. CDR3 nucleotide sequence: TGTGCCAGCTCACCGGGACAGGGTTTGTACGAGCAGTACTTC.

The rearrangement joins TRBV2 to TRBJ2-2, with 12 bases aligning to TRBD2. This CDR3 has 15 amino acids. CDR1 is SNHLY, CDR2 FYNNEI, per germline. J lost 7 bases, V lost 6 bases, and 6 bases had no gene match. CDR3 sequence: CASRLTSGSRGELFF. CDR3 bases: TGTGCCAGCAGGTTGACTAGCGGGAGTCGCGGGGAGCTGTTTTTT.

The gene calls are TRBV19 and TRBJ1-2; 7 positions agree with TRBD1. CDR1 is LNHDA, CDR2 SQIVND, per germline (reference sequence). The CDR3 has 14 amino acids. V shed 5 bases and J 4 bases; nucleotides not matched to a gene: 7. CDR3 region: CASSDPGQFYGYTF. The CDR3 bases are TGTGCCAGTAGTGATCCGGGACAGTTCTATGGCTACACCTTC.

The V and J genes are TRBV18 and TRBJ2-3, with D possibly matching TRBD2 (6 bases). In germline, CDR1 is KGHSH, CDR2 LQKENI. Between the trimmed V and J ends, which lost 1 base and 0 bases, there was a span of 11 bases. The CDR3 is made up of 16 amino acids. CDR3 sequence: CASSPRPGTSTDTQYF. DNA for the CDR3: TGTGCCAGCTCACCACGCCCAGGGACTAGCACAGATACGCAGTATTTT. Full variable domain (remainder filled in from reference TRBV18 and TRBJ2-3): NAGVMQNPRHLVRRRGQEARLRCSPMKGHSHVYWYRQLPEEGLKFMVYLQKENIIDESGMPKERFSAEFPKEGPSILRIQQVVRGDSAAYFCASSPRPGTSTDTQYFGPGTRLTVL.

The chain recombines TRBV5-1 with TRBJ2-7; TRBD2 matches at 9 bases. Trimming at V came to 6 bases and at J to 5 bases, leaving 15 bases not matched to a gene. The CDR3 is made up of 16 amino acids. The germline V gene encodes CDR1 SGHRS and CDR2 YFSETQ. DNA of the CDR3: TGCGCCAGCACGGGGCTAGCGGGATTAGGAGTACACGAGCAGTACTTC. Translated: CASTGLAGLGVHEQYF.

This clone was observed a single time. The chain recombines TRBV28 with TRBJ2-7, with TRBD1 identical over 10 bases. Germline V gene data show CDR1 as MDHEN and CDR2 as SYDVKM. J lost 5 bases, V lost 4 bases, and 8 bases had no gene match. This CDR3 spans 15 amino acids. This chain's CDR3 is CASSSDRGRLHEQYF. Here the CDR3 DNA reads TGTGCCAGCAGTTCCGACAGGGGGCGCTTGCACGAGCAGTACTTC.

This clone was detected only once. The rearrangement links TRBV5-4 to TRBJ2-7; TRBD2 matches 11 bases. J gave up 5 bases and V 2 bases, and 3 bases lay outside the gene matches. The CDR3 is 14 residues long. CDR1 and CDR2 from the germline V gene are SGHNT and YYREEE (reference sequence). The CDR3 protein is CASSFSGRGDEQYF. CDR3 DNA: TGTGCCAGCAGCTTTAGCGGGAGGGGGGACGAGCAGTACTTC.

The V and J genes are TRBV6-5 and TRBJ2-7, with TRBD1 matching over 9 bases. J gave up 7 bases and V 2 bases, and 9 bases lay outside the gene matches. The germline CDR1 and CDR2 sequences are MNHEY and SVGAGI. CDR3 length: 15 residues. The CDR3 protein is CASSYDRDRGFEQYF. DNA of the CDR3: TGTGCCAGCAGTTACGACCGTGACAGGGGGTTTGAGCAGTACTTC.

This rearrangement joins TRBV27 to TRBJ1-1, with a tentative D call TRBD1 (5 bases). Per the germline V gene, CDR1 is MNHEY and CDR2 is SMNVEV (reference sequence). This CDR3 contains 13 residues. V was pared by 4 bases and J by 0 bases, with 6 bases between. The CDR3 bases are TGTGCCAGCAGTTGGGGGATGAACACTGAAGCTTTCTTT. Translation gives CASSWGMNTEAFF.

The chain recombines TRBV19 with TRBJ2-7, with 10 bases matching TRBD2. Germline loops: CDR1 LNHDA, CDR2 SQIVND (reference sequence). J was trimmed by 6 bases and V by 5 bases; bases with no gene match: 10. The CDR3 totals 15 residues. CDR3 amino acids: CASSSWTSGPGEQYF. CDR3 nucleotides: TGTGCCAGTAGTTCGTGGACTAGCGGTCCCGGCGAGCAGTACTTC. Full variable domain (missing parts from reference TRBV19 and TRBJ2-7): DGGITQSPKYLFRKEGQNVTLSCEQNLNHDAMYWYRQDPGQGLRLIYYSQIVNDFQKGDIAEGYSVSREKKESFPLTVTSAQKNPTAFYLCASSSWTSGPGEQYFGPGTRLTVT.

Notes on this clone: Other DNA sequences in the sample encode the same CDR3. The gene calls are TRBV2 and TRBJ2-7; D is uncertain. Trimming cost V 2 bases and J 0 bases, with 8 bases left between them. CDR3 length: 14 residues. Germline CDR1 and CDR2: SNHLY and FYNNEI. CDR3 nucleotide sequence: TGTGCCAGCAGTGAACGCGGCAGCTCCTACGAGCAGTACTTC. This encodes CASSERGSSYEQYF.

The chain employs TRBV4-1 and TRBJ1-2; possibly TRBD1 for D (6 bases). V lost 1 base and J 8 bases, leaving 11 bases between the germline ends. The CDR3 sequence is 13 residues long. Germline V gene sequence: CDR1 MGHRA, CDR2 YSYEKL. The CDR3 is CASSQAGGGGYTF. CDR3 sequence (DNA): TGCGCCAGCAGCCAAGCGGGGGGCGGCGGCTACACCTTC.

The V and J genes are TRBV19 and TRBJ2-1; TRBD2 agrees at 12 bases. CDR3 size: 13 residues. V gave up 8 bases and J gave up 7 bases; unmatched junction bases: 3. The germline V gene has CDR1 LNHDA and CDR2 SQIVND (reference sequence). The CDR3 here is CASRLAGENEQFF. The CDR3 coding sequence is TGTGCCAGTCGACTAGCGGGAGAGAATGAGCAGTTCTTC.

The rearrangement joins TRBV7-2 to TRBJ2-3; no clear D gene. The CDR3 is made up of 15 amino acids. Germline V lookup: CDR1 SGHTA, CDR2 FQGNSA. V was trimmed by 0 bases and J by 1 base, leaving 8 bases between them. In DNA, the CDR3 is TGTGCCAGCAGCTTAGCTGGGTTGGGCACAGATACGCAGTATTTT. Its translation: CASSLAGLGTDTQYF.

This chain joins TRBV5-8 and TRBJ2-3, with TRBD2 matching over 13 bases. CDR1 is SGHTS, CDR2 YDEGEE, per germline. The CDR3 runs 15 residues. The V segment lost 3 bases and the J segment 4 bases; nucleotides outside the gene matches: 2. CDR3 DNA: TGTGCCAGCAGCTCAACTAGCGGGAGGGCAGATACGCAGTATTTT. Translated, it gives CASSSTSGRADTQYF. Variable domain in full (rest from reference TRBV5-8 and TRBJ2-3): EAGVTQSPTHLIKTRGQQATLRCSPISGHTSVYWYQQALGLGLQFLLWYDEGEERNRGNFPPRFSGRQFPNYSSELNVNALELEDSALYLCASSSTSGRADTQYFGPGTRLTVL.

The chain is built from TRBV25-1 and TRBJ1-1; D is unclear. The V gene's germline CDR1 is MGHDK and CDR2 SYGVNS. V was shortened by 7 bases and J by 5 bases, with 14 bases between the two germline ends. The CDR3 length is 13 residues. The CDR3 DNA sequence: TGTGCCAGCAAAAGGGCCTTGGGAACTGAAGCTTTCTTT. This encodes CASKRALGTEAFF.

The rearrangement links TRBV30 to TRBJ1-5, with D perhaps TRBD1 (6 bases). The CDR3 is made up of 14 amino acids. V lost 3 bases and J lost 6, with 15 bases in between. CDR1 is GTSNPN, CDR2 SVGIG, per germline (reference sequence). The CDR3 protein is CAWRRGGGLQPQHF. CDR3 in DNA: TGTGCCTGGAGGAGGGGCGGGGGGCTTCAGCCCCAGCATTTT.

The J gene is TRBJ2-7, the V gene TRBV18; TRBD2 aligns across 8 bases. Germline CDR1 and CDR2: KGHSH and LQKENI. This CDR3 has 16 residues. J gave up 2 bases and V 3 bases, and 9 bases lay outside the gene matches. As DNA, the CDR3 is TGTGCCAGCTCACCGGCCGGGACTAGGTCCACCTACGAGCAGTACTTC. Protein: CASSPAGTRSTYEQYF.

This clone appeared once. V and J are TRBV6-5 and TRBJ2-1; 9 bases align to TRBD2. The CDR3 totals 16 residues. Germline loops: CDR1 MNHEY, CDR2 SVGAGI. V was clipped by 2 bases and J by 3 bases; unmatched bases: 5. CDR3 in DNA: TGTGCCAGCAGTTACCTGACTAGCGGCAACTACAATGAGCAGTTCTTC. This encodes CASSYLTSGNYNEQFF.

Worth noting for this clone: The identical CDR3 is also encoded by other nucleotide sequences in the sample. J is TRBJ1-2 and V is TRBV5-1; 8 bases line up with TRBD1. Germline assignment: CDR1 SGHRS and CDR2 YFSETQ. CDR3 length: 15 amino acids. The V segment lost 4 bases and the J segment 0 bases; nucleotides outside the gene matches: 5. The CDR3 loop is CASSLGTGANYGYTF. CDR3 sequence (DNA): TGCGCCAGCAGCCTTGGGACAGGAGCTAACTATGGCTACACCTTC.

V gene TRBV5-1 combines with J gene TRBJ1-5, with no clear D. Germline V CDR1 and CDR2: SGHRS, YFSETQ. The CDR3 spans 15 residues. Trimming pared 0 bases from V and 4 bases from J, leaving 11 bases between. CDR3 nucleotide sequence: TGCGCCAGCAGCTTGGATCCAGGCCTAAATCAGCCCCAGCATTTT. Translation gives CASSLDPGLNQPQHF.

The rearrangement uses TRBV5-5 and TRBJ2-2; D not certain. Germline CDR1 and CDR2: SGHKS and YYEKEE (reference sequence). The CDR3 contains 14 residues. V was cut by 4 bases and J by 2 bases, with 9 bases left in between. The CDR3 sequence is CASSIQRNTGELFF. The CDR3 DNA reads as TGTGCCAGCAGCATCCAGAGAAACACCGGGGAGCTGTTTTTT.

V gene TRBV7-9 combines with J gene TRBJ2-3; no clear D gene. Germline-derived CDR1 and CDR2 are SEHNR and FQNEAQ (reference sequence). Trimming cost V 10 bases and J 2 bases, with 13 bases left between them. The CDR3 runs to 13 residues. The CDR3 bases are TGTGCCAACAGTGGGCGCTCCACAGATACGCAGTATTTT. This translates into CANSGRSTDTQYF.

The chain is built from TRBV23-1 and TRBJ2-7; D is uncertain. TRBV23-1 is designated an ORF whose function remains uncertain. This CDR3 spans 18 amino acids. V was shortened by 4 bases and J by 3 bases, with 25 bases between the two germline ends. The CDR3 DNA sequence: TGCGCCAGCAGTCCGAGACCCCGACGGATGGGGATAGACTACGAGCAGTACTTC. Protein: CASSPRPRRMGIDYEQYF.

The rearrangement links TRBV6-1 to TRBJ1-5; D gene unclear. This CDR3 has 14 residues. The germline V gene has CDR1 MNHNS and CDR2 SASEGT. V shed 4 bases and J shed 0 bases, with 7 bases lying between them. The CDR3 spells CASSGQTSNQPQHF. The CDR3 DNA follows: TGTGCCAGCAGTGGTCAGACTAGCAATCAGCCCCAGCATTTT.

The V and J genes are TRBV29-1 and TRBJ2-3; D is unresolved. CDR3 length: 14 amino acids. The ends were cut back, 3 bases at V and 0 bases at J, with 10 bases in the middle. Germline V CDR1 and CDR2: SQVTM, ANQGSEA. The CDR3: CSVDNRPSTDTQYF. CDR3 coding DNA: TGCAGCGTTGATAACAGACCTAGCACAGATACGCAGTATTTT.

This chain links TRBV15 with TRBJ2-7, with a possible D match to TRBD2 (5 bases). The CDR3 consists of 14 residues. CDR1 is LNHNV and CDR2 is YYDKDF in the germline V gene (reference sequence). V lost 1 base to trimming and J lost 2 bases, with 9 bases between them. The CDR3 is CATSRGGPAYEQYF. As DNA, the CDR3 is TGTGCCACCAGCAGAGGAGGGCCTGCCTACGAGCAGTACTTC.